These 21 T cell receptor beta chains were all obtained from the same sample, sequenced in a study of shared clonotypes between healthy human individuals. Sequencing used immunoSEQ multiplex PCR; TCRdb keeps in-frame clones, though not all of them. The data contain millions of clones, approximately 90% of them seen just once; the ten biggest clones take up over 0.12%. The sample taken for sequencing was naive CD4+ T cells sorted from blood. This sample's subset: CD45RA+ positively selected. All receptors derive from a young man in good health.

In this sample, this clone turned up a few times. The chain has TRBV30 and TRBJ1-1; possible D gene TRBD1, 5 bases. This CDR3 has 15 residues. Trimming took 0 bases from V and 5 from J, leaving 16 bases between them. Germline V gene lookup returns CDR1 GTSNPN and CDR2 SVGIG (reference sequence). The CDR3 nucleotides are TGTGCCTGGAGTGTAAGGTCAGGGAGTGGGACTGAAGCTTTCTTT. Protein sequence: CAWSVRSGSGTEAFF.

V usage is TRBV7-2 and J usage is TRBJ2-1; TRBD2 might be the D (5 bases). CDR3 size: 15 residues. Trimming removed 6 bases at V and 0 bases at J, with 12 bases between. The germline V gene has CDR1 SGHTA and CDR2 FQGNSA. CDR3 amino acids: CASRRTSLSYNEQFF. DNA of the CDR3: TGTGCCAGCAGGAGGACTTCCCTCTCCTACAATGAGCAGTTCTTC. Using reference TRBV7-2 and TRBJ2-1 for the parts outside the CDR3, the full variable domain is GAGVSQSPSNKVTEKGKDVELRCDPISGHTALYWYRQSLGQGLEFLIYFQGNSAPDKSGLPSDRFSAERTGGSVSTLTIQRTQQEDSAVYLCASRRTSLSYNEQFFGPGTRLTVL.

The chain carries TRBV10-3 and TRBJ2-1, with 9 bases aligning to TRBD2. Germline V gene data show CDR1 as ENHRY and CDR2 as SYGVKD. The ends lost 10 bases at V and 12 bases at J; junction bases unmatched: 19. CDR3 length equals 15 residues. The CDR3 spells CATSPAGGLGGAQFF. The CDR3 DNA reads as TGTGCCACCTCCCCAGCGGGGGGACTGGGAGGGGCGCAGTTCTTC.

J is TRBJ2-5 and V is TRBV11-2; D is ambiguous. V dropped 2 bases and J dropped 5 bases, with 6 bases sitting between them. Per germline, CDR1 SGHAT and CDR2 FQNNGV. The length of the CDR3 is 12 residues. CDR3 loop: CASSLYPETQYF. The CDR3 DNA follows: TGTGCCAGCAGCTTATACCCGGAGACCCAGTACTTC.

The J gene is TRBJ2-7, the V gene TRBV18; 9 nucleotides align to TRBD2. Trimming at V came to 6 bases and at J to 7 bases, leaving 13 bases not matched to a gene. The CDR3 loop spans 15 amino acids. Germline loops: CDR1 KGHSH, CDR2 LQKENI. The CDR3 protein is CASSPWSGGSAEQYF. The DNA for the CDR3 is TGTGCCAGCTCGCCTTGGAGCGGGGGGTCGGCAGAGCAGTACTTC. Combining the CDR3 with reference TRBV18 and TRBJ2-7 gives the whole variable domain NAGVMQNPRHLVRRRGQEARLRCSPMKGHSHVYWYRQLPEEGLKFMVYLQKENIIDESGMPKERFSAEFPKEGPSILRIQQVVRGDSAAYFCASSPWSGGSAEQYFGPGTRLTVT.

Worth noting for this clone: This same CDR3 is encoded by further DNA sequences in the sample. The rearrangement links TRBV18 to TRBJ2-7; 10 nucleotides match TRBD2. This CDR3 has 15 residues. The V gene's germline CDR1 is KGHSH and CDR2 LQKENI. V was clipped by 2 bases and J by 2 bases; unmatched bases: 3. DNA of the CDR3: TGTGCCAGCTCACCAGGTCTAGCGGGAGCCTACGAGCAGTACTTC. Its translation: CASSPGLAGAYEQYF.

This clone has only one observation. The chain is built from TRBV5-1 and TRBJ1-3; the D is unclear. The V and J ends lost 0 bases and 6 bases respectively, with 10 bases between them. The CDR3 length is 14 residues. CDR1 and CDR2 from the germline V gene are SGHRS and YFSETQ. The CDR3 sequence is CASSLDTALNTIYF. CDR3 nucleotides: TGCGCCAGCAGCTTGGATACCGCCCTAAACACCATATATTTT.

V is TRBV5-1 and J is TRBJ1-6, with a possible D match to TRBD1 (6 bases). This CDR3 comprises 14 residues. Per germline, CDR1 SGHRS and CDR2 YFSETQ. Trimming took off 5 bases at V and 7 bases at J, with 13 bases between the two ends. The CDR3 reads CASRWGQENSPLHF. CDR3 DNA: TGCGCCAGCAGGTGGGGGCAGGAGAATTCACCCCTCCACTTT. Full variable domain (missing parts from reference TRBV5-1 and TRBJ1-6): KAGVTQTPRYLIKTRGQQVTLSCSPISGHRSVSWYQQTPGQGLQFLFEYFSETQRNKGNFPGRFSGRQFSNSRSEMNVSTLELGDSALYLCASRWGQENSPLHFGNGTRLTVT.

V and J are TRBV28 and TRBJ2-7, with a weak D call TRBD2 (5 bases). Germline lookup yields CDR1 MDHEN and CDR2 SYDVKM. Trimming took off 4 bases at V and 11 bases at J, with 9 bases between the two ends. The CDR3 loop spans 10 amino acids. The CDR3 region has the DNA TGTGCCAGCAGTTCGAGGGTTGAGTACTTC. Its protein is CASSSRVEYF.

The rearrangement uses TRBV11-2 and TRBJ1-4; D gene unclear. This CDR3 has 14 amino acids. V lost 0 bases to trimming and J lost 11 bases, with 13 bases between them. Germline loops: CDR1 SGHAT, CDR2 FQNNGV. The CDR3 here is CASSLDFQESKLFF. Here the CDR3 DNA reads TGTGCCAGCAGCTTAGACTTCCAGGAGTCGAAACTGTTTTTT.

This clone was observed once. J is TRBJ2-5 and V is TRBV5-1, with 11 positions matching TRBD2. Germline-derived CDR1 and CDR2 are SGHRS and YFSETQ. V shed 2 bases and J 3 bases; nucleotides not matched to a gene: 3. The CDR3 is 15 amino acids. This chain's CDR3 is CASSFASGGKETQYF. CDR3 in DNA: TGCGCCAGCAGCTTCGCTAGCGGGGGGAAAGAGACCCAGTACTTC.

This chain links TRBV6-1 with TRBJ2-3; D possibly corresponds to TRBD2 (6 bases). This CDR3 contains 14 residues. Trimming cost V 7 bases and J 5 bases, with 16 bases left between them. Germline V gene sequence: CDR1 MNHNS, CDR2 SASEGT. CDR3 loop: CASIPGTALDTQYF. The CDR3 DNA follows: TGTGCCAGCATACCCGGGACTGCGTTAGATACGCAGTATTTT.

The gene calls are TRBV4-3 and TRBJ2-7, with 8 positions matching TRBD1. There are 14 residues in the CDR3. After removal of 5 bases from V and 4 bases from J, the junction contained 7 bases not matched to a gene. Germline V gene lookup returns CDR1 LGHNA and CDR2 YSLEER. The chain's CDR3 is CASSYDRGLYEQYF. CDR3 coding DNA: TGCGCCAGCAGCTACGACAGGGGCTTATACGAGCAGTACTTC.

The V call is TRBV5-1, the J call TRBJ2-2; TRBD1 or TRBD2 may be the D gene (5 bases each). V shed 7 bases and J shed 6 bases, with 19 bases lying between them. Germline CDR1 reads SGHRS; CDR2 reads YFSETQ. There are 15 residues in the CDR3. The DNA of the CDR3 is TGCGCCAGCTCAGAGGGGCAGGGTAGCCCCGGGGAGCTGTTTTTT. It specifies CASSEGQGSPGELFF.

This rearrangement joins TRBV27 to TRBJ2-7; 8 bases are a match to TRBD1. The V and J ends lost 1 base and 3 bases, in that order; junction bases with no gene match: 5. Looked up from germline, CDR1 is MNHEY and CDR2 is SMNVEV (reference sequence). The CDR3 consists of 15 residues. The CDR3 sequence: CASSLYGTGIYEQYF. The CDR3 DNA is TGTGCCAGCAGTTTATATGGGACAGGAATCTACGAGCAGTACTTC.

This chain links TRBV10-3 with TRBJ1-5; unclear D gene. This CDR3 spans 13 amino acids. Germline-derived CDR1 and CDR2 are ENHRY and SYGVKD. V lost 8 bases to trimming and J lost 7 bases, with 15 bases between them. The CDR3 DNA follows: TGTGCCATCGCCGTCGGTTCAACCCAGCCCCAGCATTTT. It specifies CAIAVGSTQPQHF.

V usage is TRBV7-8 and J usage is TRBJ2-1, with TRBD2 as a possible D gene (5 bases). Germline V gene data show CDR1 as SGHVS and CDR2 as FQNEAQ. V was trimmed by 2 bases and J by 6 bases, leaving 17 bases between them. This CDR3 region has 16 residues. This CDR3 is CASSLRIGGSTNEQFF. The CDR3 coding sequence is TGTGCCAGCAGCTTAAGGATTGGCGGGTCTACCAATGAGCAGTTCTTC.

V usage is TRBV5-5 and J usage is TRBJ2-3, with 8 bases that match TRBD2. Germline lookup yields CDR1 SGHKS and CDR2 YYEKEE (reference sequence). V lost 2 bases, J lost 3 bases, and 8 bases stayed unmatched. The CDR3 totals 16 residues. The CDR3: CASSLAPAGATDTQYF. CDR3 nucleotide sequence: TGTGCCAGCAGCTTAGCACCAGCGGGAGCGACAGATACGCAGTATTTT.

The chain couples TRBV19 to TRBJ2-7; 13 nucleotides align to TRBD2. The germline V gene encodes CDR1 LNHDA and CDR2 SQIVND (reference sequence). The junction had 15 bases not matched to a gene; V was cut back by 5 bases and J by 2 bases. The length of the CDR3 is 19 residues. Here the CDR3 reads CASSLDTGTSGALTYEQYF. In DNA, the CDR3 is TGTGCCAGTAGTCTCGATACCGGGACTAGCGGGGCCCTCACCTACGAGCAGTACTTC.

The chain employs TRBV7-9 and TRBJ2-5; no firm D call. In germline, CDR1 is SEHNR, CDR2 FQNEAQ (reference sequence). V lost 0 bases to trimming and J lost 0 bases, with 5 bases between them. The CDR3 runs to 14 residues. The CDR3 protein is CASSLASYQETQYF. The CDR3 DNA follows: TGTGCCAGCAGCTTAGCTTCGTACCAAGAGACCCAGTACTTC.

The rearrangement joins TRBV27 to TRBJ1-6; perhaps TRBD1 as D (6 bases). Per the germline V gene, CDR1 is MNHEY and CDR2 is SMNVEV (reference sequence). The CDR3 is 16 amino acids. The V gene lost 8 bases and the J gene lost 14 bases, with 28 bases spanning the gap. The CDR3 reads CASRRSNDRPVGALHF. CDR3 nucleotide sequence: TGTGCCAGCCGAAGATCCAATGACAGGCCGGTTGGGGCCCTCCACTTT.